The 32 T cell receptor beta chains given below trace back to one sample, sequenced in a study of blood T cell repertoires in COVID-19. The method was immunoSEQ multiplex PCR; TCRdb's version includes in-frame clones alone and lacks a portion of them. The repertoire holds under 25,000 clones, over 80% seen once, with approximately 2.9% in the top ten. The specimen sequenced was peripheral blood. These receptors originate from a human donor in a cohort sampled during active COVID-19.

The chain recombines TRBV6-1 with TRBJ1-1, with D possibly matching TRBD1 (5 bases). The CDR3 runs to 14 residues. Germline V gene lookup returns CDR1 MNHNS and CDR2 SASEGT. The V end was cut by 0 bases, the J end by 1 base, with 6 bases between. CDR3 DNA sequence: TGTGCCAGCAGTGAAGCCAGGGAGAACACTGAAGCTTTCTTT. Amino acid sequence: CASSEARENTEAFF.

This clone was observed a handful of times. The V gene is TRBV18, the J gene TRBJ2-2, with a possible D match to TRBD2 (5 bases). V was pared by 3 bases and J by 4 bases, with 12 bases between. The CDR3 is 15 residues long. CDR1 KGHSH and CDR2 LQKENI come from the germline V gene. CDR3 region: CASSPRDSATGELFF. CDR3 nucleotides: TGTGCCAGCTCACCCCGGGATTCAGCCACCGGGGAGCTGTTTTTT.

V gene TRBV5-1 combines with J gene TRBJ2-1; D is uncertain. The CDR3 consists of 15 residues. Germline CDR1 is SGHRS and CDR2 is YFSETQ. V lost 1 base and J lost 0, with 8 bases in between. The CDR3 DNA reads as TGCGCCAGCAGCTTGACTGCAAACTCCTACAATGAGCAGTTCTTC. It is translated as CASSLTANSYNEQFF.

Here the CDR3 DNA reads TGTGCCAGCAGCCGACAGACAGGGGGAGTTCAGCCCCAGCATTTT. Protein sequence: CASSRQTGGVQPQHF. This chain uses TRBV28 with TRBJ1-5; TRBD1 matches at 9 bases. This CDR3 has 15 residues. Trimming took 6 bases from V and 6 from J; bases not matched to a gene: 9. Germline V gene data show CDR1 as MDHEN and CDR2 as SYDVKM.

The genes are TRBV28 and TRBJ2-5; 10 bases are shared with TRBD1. The CDR3 covers 13 residues. Per germline, CDR1 MDHEN and CDR2 SYDVKM. Trimming removed 6 bases from V and 7 bases from J; junction bases left unmatched: 5. The CDR3 loop reads CASSGDRGRTQYF. The CDR3 coding sequence is TGTGCCAGCAGCGGGGACAGGGGACGGACCCAGTACTTC. Complete variable domain (other parts from reference TRBV28 and TRBJ2-5): DVKVTQSSRYLVKRTGEKVFLECVQDMDHENMFWYRQDPGLGLRLIYFSYDVKMKEKGDIPEGYSVSREKKERFSLILESASTNQTSMYLCASSGDRGRTQYFGPGTRLLVL.

The chain is built from TRBV5-1 and TRBJ2-5, with TRBD2 matching 14 bases. The CDR3 is made up of 17 amino acids. Germline trimming cut 0 bases from V and 5 bases from J; bases unmatched to any gene: 6. CDR1 is SGHRS and CDR2 is YFSETQ in the germline V gene. In DNA, the CDR3 is TGCGCCAGCAGCTTGGCCCAGGGACTAGCGGGAGTTGAGACCCAGTACTTC. Its protein is CASSLAQGLAGVETQYF.

V and J are TRBV28 and TRBJ1-1; weak D call: TRBD1 (5 bases). The CDR3 consists of 13 residues. Between the trimmed V and J ends, which lost 8 bases and 6 bases, there was a span of 16 bases. CDR1 is MDHEN, CDR2 SYDVKM, per germline. The CDR3 here is CASLQTVPSEAFF. In DNA form, the CDR3 reads TGTGCCAGCCTACAGACAGTTCCCTCTGAAGCTTTCTTT.

The rearrangement uses TRBV2 and TRBJ2-5; maybe TRBD2 (5 bases). CDR1 is SNHLY and CDR2 is FYNNEI in the germline V gene. The CDR3 has 14 amino acids. Trimming shortened V by 7 bases and J by 3 bases, and 15 bases separated the two germline ends. CDR3 protein: CASKDSAIKETQYF. The CDR3 nucleotides are TGTGCCAGCAAGGACTCAGCGATTAAAGAGACCCAGTACTTC.

The chain links TRBV7-9 to TRBJ2-7, with TRBD1 identical over 12 bases. After removal of 3 bases from V and 0 bases from J, the junction contained 12 bases not matched to a gene. The CDR3 runs 19 residues. CDR1 and CDR2 from the germline V gene are SEHNR and FQNEAQ (reference sequence). The CDR3 bases are TGTGCCAGCAGCTTGTCACCGGGACAGGGGGCCATTCGCTCCTACGAGCAGTACTTC. It codes for CASSLSPGQGAIRSYEQYF.

This clone occurred once. V and J are TRBV11-2 and TRBJ1-5, with TRBD1 as a possible D gene (6 bases). CDR1 is SGHAT, CDR2 FQNNGV, per germline. V shed 5 bases and J shed 3 bases, with 17 bases lying between them. The CDR3 consists of 16 residues. The CDR3 loop reads CASSPRTDGTNQPQHF. The CDR3 DNA follows: TGTGCCAGCAGCCCCCGGACAGACGGAACCAATCAGCCCCAGCATTTT.

The chain is built from TRBV10-1 and TRBJ2-1, with TRBD2 matching over 7 bases. Germline V CDR1 and CDR2: WNHNN, SYGVQD (reference sequence). V lost 3 bases and J lost 10; bases outside the gene matches: 12. The CDR3 runs to 15 residues. The DNA for the CDR3 is TGCGCCAGCAGTGACTCGCGGGAGATTGGGAGCGAGCAGTTCTTC. Its translation: CASSDSREIGSEQFF.

The chain recombines TRBV5-1 with TRBJ2-7; maybe TRBD1 (6 bases). The CDR3 has 13 amino acids. Trimming removed 3 bases at V and 0 bases at J, with 7 bases between. Germline assignment: CDR1 SGHRS and CDR2 YFSETQ. CDR3 sequence (DNA): TGCGCCAGCAGCTCGGACAGCTCCTACGAGCAGTACTTC. Protein: CASSSDSSYEQYF.

This sequence joins TRBV5-8 and TRBJ2-2; TRBD1 agrees at 8 bases. V shed 4 bases, J shed 7 bases, and the junction held 9 bases outside the gene matches. The CDR3 sequence is 15 residues long. Germline CDR1 SGHTS, CDR2 YDEGEE. CDR3: CASSPGQGRNGELFF. The CDR3 DNA reads as TGTGCCAGCAGCCCTGGACAGGGAAGGAACGGGGAGCTGTTTTTT.

This sequence joins TRBV28 and TRBJ2-2, with a weak D call TRBD2 (6 bases). Germline values: CDR1 MDHEN, CDR2 SYDVKM. V was trimmed by 3 bases and J by 5 bases, leaving 13 bases between them. CDR3 length equals 15 residues. The CDR3 loop is CASSLMWAGTGELFF. CDR3 coding DNA: TGTGCCAGCAGTTTGATGTGGGCGGGGACCGGGGAGCTGTTTTTT. Filled out from reference TRBV28 and TRBJ2-2, the complete variable domain reads DVKVTQSSRYLVKRTGEKVFLECVQDMDHENMFWYRQDPGLGLRLIYFSYDVKMKEKGDIPEGYSVSREKKERFSLILESASTNQTSMYLCASSLMWAGTGELFFGEGSRLTVL.

The chain has TRBV5-1 and TRBJ2-5; 9 positions agree with TRBD2. The ends lost 1 base at V and 5 bases at J; junction bases unmatched: 6. Germline V gene sequence: CDR1 SGHRS, CDR2 YFSETQ. This CDR3 spans 15 amino acids. CDR3 amino acids: CASSLNSGSWETQYF. The DNA for the CDR3 is TGCGCCAGCAGCTTGAATAGCGGGAGTTGGGAGACCCAGTACTTC.

The chain uses TRBV6-5 and TRBJ1-6; 7 nucleotides match TRBD1. The CDR3 is 14 residues long. With 8 bases clipped from V and 7 bases from J, the junction kept 8 bases outside the gene matches. Per the germline V gene, CDR1 is MNHEY and CDR2 is SVGAGI. CDR3 protein: CASVRDSKNSPLHF. As DNA, the CDR3 is TGTGCCAGCGTTCGGGACAGCAAGAATTCACCCCTCCACTTT.

The chain combines TRBV9 with TRBJ2-7, with TRBD2 identical over 12 bases. Germline V gene data show CDR1 as SGDLS and CDR2 as YYNGEE. V was pared by 0 bases and J by 6 bases, with 4 bases of the junction left unmatched. The CDR3 runs to 15 residues. The CDR3 here is CASSVALAGGGEQYF. The CDR3 DNA sequence: TGTGCCAGCAGCGTAGCTCTAGCGGGAGGGGGCGAGCAGTACTTC.

This clone was observed a handful of times. V and J are TRBV10-3 and TRBJ1-2, with TRBD1 identical over 10 bases. This CDR3 region has 12 residues. Germline CDR1 ENHRY, CDR2 SYGVKD. The trim removed 10 bases at V and 7 bases at J, leaving 6 bases unmatched. The CDR3 loop is CATARDRGGYTF. Here the CDR3 DNA reads TGTGCCACCGCCCGGGACAGGGGTGGCTACACCTTC.

The chain has TRBV6-2 or TRBV6-3 and TRBJ2-7; D gene uncertain. This CDR3 region has 17 residues. The germline CDR1 and CDR2 sequences are MNHEY and SVGEGT. V lost 2 bases and J 0 bases, leaving 17 bases between the germline ends. CDR3 sequence: CASSYTWAGRLSYEQYF. Written as DNA, the CDR3 is TGTGCCAGCAGTTACACCTGGGCAGGCCGCCTCTCCTACGAGCAGTACTTC.

The chain joins TRBV20-1 to TRBJ2-5; D is unclear. The CDR3 consists of 14 residues. From germline, CDR1 is DFQATT and CDR2 SNEGSKA (reference sequence). The V end lost 3 bases, the J end lost 5 bases, and 16 bases lay between the germline ends. In nucleotides, the CDR3 is TGCAGTGCTAGTCCGCTTCGTCTATGGGAGACCCAGTACTTC. Translation: CSASPLRLWETQYF.

The chain combines TRBV7-2 with TRBJ2-5; TRBD1 aligns across 10 bases. Trimming at V came to 6 bases and at J to 7 bases, leaving 14 bases not matched to a gene. The CDR3 contains 16 residues. In germline, CDR1 is SGHTA, CDR2 FQGNSA. The CDR3 DNA reads as TGTGCCAGCAGTGAGGGGGGACAGGGGCTGACGGGGACCCAGTACTTC. Translating it yields CASSEGGQGLTGTQYF.

J is TRBJ1-1 and V is TRBV29-1; D is possibly TRBD1 (5 bases). The germline V gene encodes CDR1 SQVTM and CDR2 ANQGSEA. This CDR3 has 11 amino acids. V was pared by 6 bases and J by 5 bases, with 10 bases between. The CDR3, as DNA: TGCAGCGTCGGGGGGAGGACTGAAGCTTTCTTT. Its protein product is CSVGGRTEAFF.

The chain carries TRBV28 and TRBJ1-3; D perhaps matches TRBD1 (5 bases). Looked up from germline, CDR1 is MDHEN and CDR2 is SYDVKM. The CDR3 has 13 residues. V lost 4 bases and J 6 bases, leaving 10 bases between the germline ends. The CDR3 protein is CASSYPGINTIYF. CDR3 coding DNA: TGTGCCAGCAGTTACCCAGGGATAAACACCATATATTTT.

This rearrangement joins TRBV11-2 to TRBJ2-3; TRBD1 matches 7 bases. The CDR3 totals 16 residues. Germline V lookup: CDR1 SGHAT, CDR2 FQNNGV. Trimming at V came to 2 bases and at J to 0 bases, leaving 5 bases not matched to a gene. CDR3 loop: CASSLSWDSSTDTQYF. CDR3 nucleotides: TGTGCCAGCAGCTTATCTTGGGACAGCAGCACAGATACGCAGTATTTT.

This rearrangement joins TRBV7-3 to TRBJ2-2; D possibly corresponds to TRBD1 (6 bases). The CDR3 contains 15 residues. Germline lookup yields CDR1 SGHTA and CDR2 FQGTGA. The V gene lost 4 bases and the J gene lost 0 bases, with 9 bases spanning the gap. The CDR3 sequence: CASSSYRANTGELFF. The CDR3, as DNA: TGTGCCAGCAGCTCTTACAGGGCGAACACCGGGGAGCTGTTTTTT.

A few counts support this clone. The CDR3 here is CASSTSCGPSDCEQFF. The CDR3 DNA is TGTGCCAGTAGTACCTCGTGTGGCCCCAGCGACTGTGAGCAGTTCTTC. This chain connects TRBV19 to TRBJ2-1; no clear D gene. The CDR3 is 16 amino acids. V lost 4 bases and J lost 9, with 22 bases in between. Germline-derived CDR1 and CDR2 are LNHDA and SQIVND (reference sequence). Full variable domain (rest looked up from reference TRBV19 and TRBJ2-1): DGGITQSPKYLFRKEGQNVTLSCEQNLNHDAMYWYRQDPGQGLRLIYYSQIVNDFQKGDIAEGYSVSREKKESFPLTVTSAQKNPTAFYLCASSTSCGPSDCEQFFGPGTRLTVL.

This rearrangement joins TRBV28 to TRBJ2-1, with 10 bases identical to TRBD2. CDR3 length equals 16 residues. Per the germline V gene, CDR1 is MDHEN and CDR2 is SYDVKM. The junction had 16 bases not matched to a gene; V was cut back by 7 bases and J by 10 bases. The CDR3 nucleotides are TGTGCCAGCAAAACATCCGGACTAGCGGATAGAAGGGAGCAGTTCTTC. Protein sequence: CASKTSGLADRREQFF.

The chain combines TRBV11-2 with TRBJ1-4; 10 bases line up with TRBD1. This CDR3 is 17 amino acids long. V shed 5 bases, J shed 8 bases, and the junction held 14 bases outside the gene matches. CDR1 and CDR2 from the germline V gene are SGHAT and FQNNGV. The CDR3: CASSTRDRGVWEEKLFF. CDR3 DNA: TGTGCCAGCAGCACCCGGGACAGGGGAGTGTGGGAAGAAAAACTGTTTTTT.

This clone was counted only a few times. The chain couples TRBV7-3 to TRBJ2-2; D is unresolved. Germline values: CDR1 SGHTA, CDR2 FQGTGA. The V and J ends lost 5 bases and 4 bases respectively, with 8 bases between them. The length of the CDR3 is 13 residues. CDR3 in DNA: TGTGCCAGCAGCCCGTCGGTCACCGGGGAGCTGTTTTTT. It is translated as CASSPSVTGELFF.

The chain couples TRBV5-4 to TRBJ1-4; D gene uncertain. The V gene's germline CDR1 is SGHNT and CDR2 YYREEE (reference sequence). The CDR3 has 15 residues. Trimming removed 0 bases at V and 0 bases at J, with 6 bases between. This CDR3 is CASSLVGSTNEKLFF. Here the CDR3 DNA reads TGTGCCAGCAGCTTGGTCGGGTCAACTAATGAAAAACTGTTTTTT.

The J gene is TRBJ2-1, the V gene TRBV30; D is perhaps TRBD1 (6 bases). Germline loops: CDR1 GTSNPN, CDR2 SVGIG (reference sequence). The CDR3 length is 15 residues. V dropped 1 base and J dropped 5 bases, with 15 bases sitting between them. In DNA form, the CDR3 reads TGTGCCTGGAGTGCCCAGGGGACCCAAGACAATGAGCAGTTCTTC. Protein: CAWSAQGTQDNEQFF.

The genes are TRBV11-2 and TRBJ2-3; 7 bases map to TRBD2. This CDR3 region has 15 residues. With 8 bases clipped from V and 2 bases from J, the junction kept 10 bases outside the gene matches. Germline V gene sequence: CDR1 SGHAT, CDR2 FQNNGV. The CDR3, as DNA: TGTGCCAGCTTAAGGGGAGCGGGATACACAGATACGCAGTATTTT. Amino acids: CASLRGAGYTDTQYF.